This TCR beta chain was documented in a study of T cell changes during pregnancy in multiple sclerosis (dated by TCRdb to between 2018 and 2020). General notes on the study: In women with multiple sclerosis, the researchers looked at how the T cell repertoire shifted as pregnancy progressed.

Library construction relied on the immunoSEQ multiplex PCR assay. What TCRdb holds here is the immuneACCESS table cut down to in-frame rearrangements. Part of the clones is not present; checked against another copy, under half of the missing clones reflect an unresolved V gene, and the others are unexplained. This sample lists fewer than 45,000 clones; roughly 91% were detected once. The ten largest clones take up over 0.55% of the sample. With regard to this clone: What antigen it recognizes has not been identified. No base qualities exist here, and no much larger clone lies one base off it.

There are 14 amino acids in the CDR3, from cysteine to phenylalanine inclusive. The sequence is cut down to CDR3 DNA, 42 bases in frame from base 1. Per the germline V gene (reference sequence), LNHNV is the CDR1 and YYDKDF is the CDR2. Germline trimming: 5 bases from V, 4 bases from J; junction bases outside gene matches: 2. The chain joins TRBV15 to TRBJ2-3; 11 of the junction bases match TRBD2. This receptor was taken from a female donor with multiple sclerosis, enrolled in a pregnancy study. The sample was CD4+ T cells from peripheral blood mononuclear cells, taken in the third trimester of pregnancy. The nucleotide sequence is TGTGCCACCAGCTTGACTAGCGGGGCAGATACGCAGTATTTT. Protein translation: CATSLTSGADTQYF.